The clone carrying this T cell receptor beta chain has a handful of counts. Its target is not known. V was shortened by 2 bases and J by 9 bases, with 26 bases between the two germline ends. This CDR3 is built from 18 residues. Germline V gene data show CDR1 as SGHRS and CDR2 as YFSETQ. The targeted sequencing depth was 1 in 200,000 to 1 in 1 million T cells. Some clones are missing from TCRdb's copy, which holds only in-frame ones; the method was immunoSEQ multiplex PCR. This table holds tens of thousands of clones, roughly three quarters found once. This sample stems from a study of cytotoxic CD8 clonotypes in ibrutinib-treated CLL. General study points: Sampling of sustained-remission and progressing patients occurred at differing times.

Library input was about 2 micrograms of DNA from cryopreserved PBMCs. The rearrangement links TRBV5-1 to TRBJ2-2, with D possibly being TRBD2 (5 bases). This receptor was identified in a human donor with chronic lymphocytic leukemia. Sequencing was performed on PBMCs, taken at disease progression, from a patient treated with ibrutinib. CDR3 sequence reads: CASSFGLHNRTRRWELFF. The CDR3 nucleotides read TGCGCCAGCAGCTTCGGATTACACAACCGGACCAGGAGGTGGGAGCTGTTTTTT. Complete variable domain (other parts from reference TRBV5-1 and TRBJ2-2): KAGVTQTPRYLIKTRGQQVTLSCSPISGHRSVSWYQQTPGQGLQFLFEYFSETQRNKGNFPGRFSGRQFSNSRSEMNVSTLELGDSALYLCASSFGLHNRTRRWELFFGEGSRLTVL.